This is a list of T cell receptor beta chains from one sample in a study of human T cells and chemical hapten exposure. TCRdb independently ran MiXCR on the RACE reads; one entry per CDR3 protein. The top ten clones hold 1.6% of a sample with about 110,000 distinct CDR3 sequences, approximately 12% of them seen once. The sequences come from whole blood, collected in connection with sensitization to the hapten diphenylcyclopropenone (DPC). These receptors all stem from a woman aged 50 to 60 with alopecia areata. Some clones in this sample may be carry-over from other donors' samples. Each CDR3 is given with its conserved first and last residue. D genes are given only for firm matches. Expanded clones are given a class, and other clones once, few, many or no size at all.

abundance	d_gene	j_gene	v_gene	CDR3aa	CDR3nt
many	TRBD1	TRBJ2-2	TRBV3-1	CASSLQGAGELFF	TGTGCCAGCAGCTTACAGGGGGCCGGGGAGCTGTTTTTT
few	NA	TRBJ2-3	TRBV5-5	CASSRTWFRVADTQYF	TGTGCCAGCAGTAGGACGTGGTTCAGGGTGGCAGATACGCAGTATTTT
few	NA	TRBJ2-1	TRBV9	CASREGGSSYNEQFF	TGTGCCAGCAGAGAGGGGGGTAGCTCCTACAATGAGCAGTTCTTC
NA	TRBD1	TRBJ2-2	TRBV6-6	CASSPPGQGKTGELFF	TGTGCCAGCAGTCCCCCGGGACAGGGGAAAACCGGGGAGCTGTTTTTT
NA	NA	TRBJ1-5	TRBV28	CASSLLYQPQHF	TGTGCCAGCAGTTTATTATATCAGCCCCAGCATTTT
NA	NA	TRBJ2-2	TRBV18	CASSPQAVSNTGELFF	TGTGCCAGCTCACCACAAGCGGTATCGAACACCGGGGAGCTGTTTTTT
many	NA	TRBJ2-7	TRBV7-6	CASSSDRPYEQYF	TGTGCCAGCAGCTCCGACAGGCCGTACGAGCAGTACTTC
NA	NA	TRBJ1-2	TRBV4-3	CASSQVTGRDYGYTF	TGCGCCAGCAGCCAAGTCACAGGGCGGGACTATGGCTACACCTTC
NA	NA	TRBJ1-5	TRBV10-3	CAISVGGKNQPQHF	TGTGCCATCAGTGTTGGGGGAAAAAATCAGCCCCAGCATTTT
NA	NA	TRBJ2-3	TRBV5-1	CASTLGLGSDTQYF	TGCGCCAGCACACTAGGTCTCGGGTCAGATACGCAGTATTTT
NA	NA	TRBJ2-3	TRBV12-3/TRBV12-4	CASSALGLVTDTQYF	TGTGCCAGCAGTGCGCTGGGCTTAGTAACAGATACGCAGTATTTT
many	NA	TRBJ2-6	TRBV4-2	CASSQDGSGGANVLTF	TGTGCCAGCAGCCAGGACGGGAGTGGTGGGGCCAACGTCCTGACTTTC
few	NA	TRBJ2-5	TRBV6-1	CASSEAPPPPYF	TGTGCCAGCAGTGAAGCGCCGCCCCCCCCGTACTTC
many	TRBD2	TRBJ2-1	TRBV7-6	CASSRGGSYNEQFF	TGTGCCAGCAGCCGGGGGGGTTCCTACAATGAGCAGTTCTTC
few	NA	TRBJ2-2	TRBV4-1	CASSQDVIVTGELFF	TGCGCCAGCAGCCAAGACGTGATAGTAACCGGGGAGCTGTTTTTT
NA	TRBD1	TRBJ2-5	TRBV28	CASRRQGQETQYF	TGTGCCAGCAGGAGACAGGGACAAGAGACCCAGTACTTC
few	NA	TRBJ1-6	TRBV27	CASSLTDGGYDSPLHF	TGTGCCAGCAGTCTGACAGACGGAGGATATGATTCACCCCTCCACTTT
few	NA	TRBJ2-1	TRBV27	CASSLSQGSYNEQFF	TGTGCCAGCAGTTTATCCCAGGGGTCCTACAATGAGCAGTTCTTC
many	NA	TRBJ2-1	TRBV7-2	CASSHEQFF	TGTGCCAGCTCCCATGAGCAGTTCTTC
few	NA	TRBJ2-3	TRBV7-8	CASSPGGFTDTQYF	TGTGCCAGCAGCCCGGGCGGCTTCACAGATACGCAGTATTTT
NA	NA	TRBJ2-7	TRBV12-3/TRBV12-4	CASSPFPGNYEQYF	TGTGCCAGCAGCCCTTTTCCCGGGAACTACGAGCAGTACTTC
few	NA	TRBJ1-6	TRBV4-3	CASSQGLQGRSPLHF	TGCGCCAGCAGCCAAGGGCTACAGGGTCGCTCACCCCTCCACTTT
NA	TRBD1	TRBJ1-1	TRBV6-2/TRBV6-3	CASRRRQGRTEAFF	TGTGCCAGCAGACGAAGACAGGGGAGAACTGAAGCTTTCTTT
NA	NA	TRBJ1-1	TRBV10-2	CASTSLGLGAEAFF	TGCGCCAGCACCAGTCTGGGACTCGGTGCGGAAGCTTTCTTT
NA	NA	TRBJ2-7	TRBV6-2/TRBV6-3	CASSYPGLSYEQYF	TGTGCCAGCAGTTACCCGGGACTCTCCTACGAGCAGTACTTC
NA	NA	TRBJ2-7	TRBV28	CASGEGGPYEQYF	TGTGCCAGCGGAGAGGGTGGACCCTACGAGCAGTACTTC
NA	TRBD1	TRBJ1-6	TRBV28	CASSLGQGAYSPLHF	TGTGCCAGCAGTTTAGGACAGGGGGCGTATTCACCCCTCCACTTT
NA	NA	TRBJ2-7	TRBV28	CASSFEGSEQYF	TGTGCCAGCAGTTTCGAGGGATCCGAGCAGTACTTC
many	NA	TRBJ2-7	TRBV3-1	CASSQEGGTSYEQYF	TGTGCCAGCAGCCAAGAGGGGGGAACCTCCTACGAGCAGTACTTC
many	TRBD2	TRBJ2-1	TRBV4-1	CASRLLASGGAYNEQFF	TGCGCCAGCAGGCTACTGGCTAGCGGGGGCGCCTACAATGAGCAGTTCTTC
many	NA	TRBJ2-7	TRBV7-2	CASSRTDAYEQYF	TGTGCCAGCAGCCGGACGGATGCCTACGAGCAGTACTTC
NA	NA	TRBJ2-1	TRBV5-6	CASSLGHNGGQWFF	TGTGCCAGCAGCTTGGGGCACAACGGGGGTCAGTGGTTCTTC
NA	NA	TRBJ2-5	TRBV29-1	CSVERDGRIQYF	TGCAGCGTTGAAAGGGACGGCCGGATCCAGTACTTC
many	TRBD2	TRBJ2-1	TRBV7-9	CASSSNPWLAGVRNEQFF	TGTGCCAGCAGCTCCAACCCCTGGCTAGCGGGAGTGAGGAATGAGCAGTTCTTC
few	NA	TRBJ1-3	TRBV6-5	CASTPQGLAGNTIYF	TGTGCCAGCACCCCTCAGGGTTTAGCTGGAAACACCATATATTTT
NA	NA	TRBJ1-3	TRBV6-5	CASGRRSSGNTIYF	TGTGCCAGCGGTAGGAGAAGCTCTGGAAACACCATATATTTT
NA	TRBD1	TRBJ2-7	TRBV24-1	CATRGQVGSEQYF	TGTGCCACCAGGGGACAGGTTGGTTCCGAGCAGTACTTC
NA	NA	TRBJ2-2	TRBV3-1	CASSQAGRSTGELFF	TGTGCCAGCAGCCAAGCGGGCAGGAGCACCGGGGAGCTGTTTTTT
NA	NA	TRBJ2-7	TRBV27	CASSFGRPNYEQYF	TGTGCCAGCAGTTTTGGCCGTCCTAACTACGAGCAGTACTTC
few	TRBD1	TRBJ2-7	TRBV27	CASRPQGARTYEQYF	TGTGCCAGCAGGCCCCAGGGGGCGCGGACCTACGAGCAGTACTTC
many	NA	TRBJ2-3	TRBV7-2	CASRMTGGTDTQYF	TGTGCCAGCAGGATGACAGGTGGCACAGATACGCAGTATTTT
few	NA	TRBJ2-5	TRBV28	CASSDTGDRKETQYF	TGTGCCAGCAGTGATACGGGGGACAGAAAAGAGACCCAGTACTTC
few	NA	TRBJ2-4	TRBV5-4	CASSHTGEAKNIQYF	TGTGCCAGCAGCCACACCGGGGAAGCCAAAAACATTCAGTACTTC
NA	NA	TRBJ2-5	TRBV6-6	CASSRVAGETQYF	TGTGCCAGCAGTCGGGTAGCAGGCGAGACCCAGTACTTC
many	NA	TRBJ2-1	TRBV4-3	CASSPSPRSYNEQFF	TGCGCCAGCAGTCCCTCCCCTAGGAGCTACAATGAGCAGTTCTTC
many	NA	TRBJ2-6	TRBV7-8	CASTGRDSGANVLTF	TGTGCCAGCACCGGAAGGGACTCTGGGGCCAACGTCCTGACTTTC
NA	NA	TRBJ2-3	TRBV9	CASSVTPGQDTQYF	TGTGCCAGCAGCGTAACCCCAGGACAAGATACGCAGTATTTT
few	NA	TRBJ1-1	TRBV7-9	CASRHTGTNTEAFF	TGTGCCAGCAGGCACACCGGGACGAACACTGAAGCTTTCTTT
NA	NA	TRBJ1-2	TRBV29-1	CSVEDLAGFYGYTF	TGCAGCGTTGAAGATCTCGCAGGTTTCTATGGCTACACCTTC
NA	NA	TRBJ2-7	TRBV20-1	CSAPLSNGATEQYF	TGCAGTGCCCCCCTTTCCAATGGGGCAACCGAGCAGTACTTC
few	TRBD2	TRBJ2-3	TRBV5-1	CASSFRQSQREKGDTQYF	TGCGCCAGCAGCTTCCGCCAGAGTCAGCGGGAGAAGGGAGATACGCAGTATTTT
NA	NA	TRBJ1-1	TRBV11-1	CASNGDPLYTNTEAFF	TGTGCCAGCAACGGGGATCCTCTGTACACGAACACTGAAGCTTTCTTT
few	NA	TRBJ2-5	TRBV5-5	CASTTAPGRETQYF	TGTGCCAGCACCACCGCCCCAGGGCGAGAGACCCAGTACTTC
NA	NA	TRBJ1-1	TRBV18	CASSPLIGAGTEAFF	TGTGCCAGCTCACCACTTATTGGGGCGGGAACTGAAGCTTTCTTT
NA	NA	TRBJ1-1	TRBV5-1	CASSLASNLEAFF	TGCGCCAGCAGCTTGGCTTCAAACCTTGAAGCTTTCTTT